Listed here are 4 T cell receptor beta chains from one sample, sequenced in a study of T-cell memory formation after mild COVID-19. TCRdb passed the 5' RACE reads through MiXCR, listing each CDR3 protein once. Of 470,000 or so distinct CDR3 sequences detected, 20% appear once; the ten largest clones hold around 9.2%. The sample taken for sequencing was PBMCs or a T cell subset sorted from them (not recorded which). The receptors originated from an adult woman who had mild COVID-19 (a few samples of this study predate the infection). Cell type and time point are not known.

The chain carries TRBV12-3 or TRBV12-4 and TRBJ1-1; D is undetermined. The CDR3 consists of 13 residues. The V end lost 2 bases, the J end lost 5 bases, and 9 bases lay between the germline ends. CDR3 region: CASSLYAVTEAFF. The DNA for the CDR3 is TGTGCCAGCAGTTTATATGCGGTGACTGAAGCTTTCTTT.

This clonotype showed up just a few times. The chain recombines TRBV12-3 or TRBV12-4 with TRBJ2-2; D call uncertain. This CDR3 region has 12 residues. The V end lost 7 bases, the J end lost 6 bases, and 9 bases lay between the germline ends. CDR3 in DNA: TGTGCCAGCAATACGAGTCCCGGGGAGCTGTTTTTT. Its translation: CASNTSPGELFF.

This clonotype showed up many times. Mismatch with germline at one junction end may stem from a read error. The CDR3 region is CASSSGTSTDTQYF. CDR3 DNA: TGTGCCAGCAGCTCCGGGACTAGCACAGATACGCAGTATTTT. The chain recombines TRBV5-1 with TRBJ2-3; a weak D match, TRBD2 (6 bases). CDR3 length equals 14 residues. The germline V gene encodes CDR1 SGHRS and CDR2 YFSETQ.

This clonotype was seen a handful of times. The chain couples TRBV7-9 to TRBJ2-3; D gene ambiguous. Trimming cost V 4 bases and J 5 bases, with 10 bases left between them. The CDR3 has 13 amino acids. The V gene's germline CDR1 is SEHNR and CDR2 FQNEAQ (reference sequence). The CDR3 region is CASSSPALDTQYF. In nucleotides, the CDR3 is TGTGCCAGCAGCTCGCCTGCCCTAGATACGCAGTATTTT.